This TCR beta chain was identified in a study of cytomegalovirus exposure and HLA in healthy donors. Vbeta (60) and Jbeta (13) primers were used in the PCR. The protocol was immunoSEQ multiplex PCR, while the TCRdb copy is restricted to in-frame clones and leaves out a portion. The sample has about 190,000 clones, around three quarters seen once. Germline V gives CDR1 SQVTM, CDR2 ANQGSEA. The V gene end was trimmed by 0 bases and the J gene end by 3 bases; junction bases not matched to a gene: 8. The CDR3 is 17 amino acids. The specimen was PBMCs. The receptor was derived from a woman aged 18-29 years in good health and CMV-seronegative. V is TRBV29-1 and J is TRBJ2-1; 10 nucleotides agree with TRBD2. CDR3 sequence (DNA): TGCAGCGTTGAAGATCTGAGCGGGGGGGCCGTCTACAATGAGCAGTTCTTC. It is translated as CSVEDLSGGAVYNEQFF.